Presented here are 5 T cell receptor beta chains from one specimen sequenced in a study of shared clonotypes between healthy human individuals. The protocol was immunoSEQ multiplex PCR, while the TCRdb copy is restricted to in-frame clones and leaves out a portion. The top ten clones hold under 2% of a sample with 650,000 to 800,000 clones, approximately 77% of them seen once. Sequencing was performed on memory CD4+ T cells sorted from blood. The sample's subset: CD45RA-negative fraction. The receptors here all came from a woman in her 30s in good health.

The J gene is TRBJ2-7, the V gene TRBV7-2; 7 nucleotides agree with TRBD2. V was clipped by 2 bases and J by 6 bases; unmatched bases: 7. The CDR3 is made up of 14 amino acids. Looked up from germline, CDR1 is SGHTA and CDR2 is FQGNSA. This chain's CDR3 is CASSLLGRESEQYF. CDR3 bases: TGTGCCAGCAGCTTACTTGGGCGGGAGAGCGAGCAGTACTTC. Looking up the rest from reference TRBV7-2 and TRBJ2-7 gives the full variable domain: GAGVSQSPSNKVTEKGKDVELRCDPISGHTALYWYRQSLGQGLEFLIYFQGNSAPDKSGLPSDRFSAERTGGSVSTLTIQRTQQEDSAVYLCASSLLGRESEQYFGPGTRLTVT.

CDR3: CASSEGIAGGITDTQYF. CDR3 nucleotide sequence: TGCGCCAGCAGTGAGGGGATAGCGGGAGGGATCACAGATACGCAGTATTTT. This rearrangement joins TRBV10-1 to TRBJ2-3; 11 bases fit TRBD2. CDR1 WNHNN and CDR2 SYGVQD come from the germline V gene (reference sequence). The CDR3 length is 17 residues. V shed 2 bases, J shed 2 bases, and the junction held 6 bases outside the gene matches.

This clone was counted once. This chain connects TRBV28 to TRBJ2-7; TRBD2 matches 13 bases. V shed 7 bases, J shed 6 bases, and the junction held 3 bases outside the gene matches. Germline V gene sequence: CDR1 MDHEN, CDR2 SYDVKM. CDR3 length: 13 amino acids. The CDR3 region has the DNA TGTGCCAGCAAACTAGCGGGAGGGCTCGAGCAGTACTTC. It codes for CASKLAGGLEQYF.

The rearrangement uses TRBV5-1 and TRBJ2-3; 9 nucleotides align to TRBD2. The CDR3 length is 17 residues. The V gene end was trimmed by 1 base and the J gene end by 1 base; junction bases not matched to a gene: 7. Germline CDR1 reads SGHRS; CDR2 reads YFSETQ. DNA for the CDR3: TGCGCCAGCAGCTTGCCAGTAGCGGGAGTGGGCACAGATACGCAGTATTTT. It translates to CASSLPVAGVGTDTQYF.

The V gene is TRBV28, the J gene TRBJ1-5; TRBD1 agrees at 8 bases. Germline V lookup: CDR1 MDHEN, CDR2 SYDVKM. The CDR3 is 14 residues long. V lost 5 bases and J lost 9; bases outside the gene matches: 9. CDR3 nucleotides: TGTGCCAGCAGTGCCCAACAGGGGGTTCGGCCCCAGCATTTT. It yields the protein CASSAQQGVRPQHF.